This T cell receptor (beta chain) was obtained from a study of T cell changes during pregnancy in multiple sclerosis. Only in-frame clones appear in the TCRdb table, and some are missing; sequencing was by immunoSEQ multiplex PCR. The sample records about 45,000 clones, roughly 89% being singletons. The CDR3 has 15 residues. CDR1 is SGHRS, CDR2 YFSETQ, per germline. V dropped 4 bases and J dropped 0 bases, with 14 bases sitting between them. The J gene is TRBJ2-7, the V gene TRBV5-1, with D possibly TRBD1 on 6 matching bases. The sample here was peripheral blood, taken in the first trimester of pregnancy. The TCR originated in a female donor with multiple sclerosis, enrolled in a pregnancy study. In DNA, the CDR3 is TGCGCCAGCAGCCAGGACAGTTCCTACTCCTACGAGCAGTACTTC. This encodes CASSQDSSYSYEQYF. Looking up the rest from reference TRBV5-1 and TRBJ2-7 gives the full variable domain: KAGVTQTPRYLIKTRGQQVTLSCSPISGHRSVSWYQQTPGQGLQFLFEYFSETQRNKGNFPGRFSGRQFSNSRSEMNVSTLELGDSALYLCASSQDSSYSYEQYFGPGTRLTVT.